A selection of T cell receptor beta chains follows, all from one sample in a study of post-analysis software for immune sequencing data. TCRdb re-derived calls from the PCR reads in MiXCR, one entry per CDR3 protein. This table has about 540,000 distinct CDR3 sequences, around 36% appearing once. The sample comprised blood. The origin of the receptors is a girl under 18 with multiple sclerosis. The CDR3 runs from the conserved cysteine through the conserved F or W. A D gene is named only where the DNA matches it firmly. Clone size appears in some rows only: once, few, many, or a class for an expanded clone.

d_call: -; clone_size: -; j_call: TRBJ2-5; v_call: TRBV25-1; cdr3_nt: TGTGCCAGCAGTGCCCTCGGGGTAACGGGGGAGACCCAGTACTTC; cdr3_aa: CASSALGVTGETQYF
d_call: -; clone_size: few; j_call: TRBJ2-1; v_call: TRBV6-5; cdr3_nt: TGTGCCAGCAGTTACGGGTGGGAAAATGAGCAGTTCTTC; cdr3_aa: CASSYGWENEQFF
d_call: -; clone_size: few; j_call: TRBJ2-7; v_call: TRBV5-5; cdr3_nt: TGTGCCAGCAGGGTACTGGGCGGCGACGAGCAGTACTTC; cdr3_aa: CASRVLGGDEQYF
d_call: TRBD2; clone_size: few; j_call: TRBJ2-3; v_call: TRBV7-9; cdr3_nt: TGTGCCAGCAGCTTAAAAGCGGGGGGGTTCACAGATACGCAGTATTTT; cdr3_aa: CASSLKAGGFTDTQYF
d_call: TRBD1; clone_size: -; j_call: TRBJ1-6; v_call: TRBV20-1; cdr3_nt: TGCAGTGCTAGAGCTCGGGACAGGGGGTTCTCCTATAATTCACCCCTCCACTTT; cdr3_aa: CSARARDRGFSYNSPLHF
d_call: TRBD2; clone_size: -; j_call: TRBJ2-3; v_call: TRBV24-1; cdr3_nt: TGTGCCACCAGTGCGGGGGGGTCCACAGATACGCAGTATTTT; cdr3_aa: CATSAGGSTDTQYF
d_call: -; clone_size: -; j_call: TRBJ2-2; v_call: TRBV6-5; cdr3_nt: TGTGCCAGCAGTTATCACCCCGGGGCGCTGTTTTTT; cdr3_aa: CASSYHPGALFF
d_call: -; clone_size: few; j_call: TRBJ1-4; v_call: TRBV6-5; cdr3_nt: TGTGCCAGCAGTTCATGGGAAGCGAAAAAACTGTTTTTT; cdr3_aa: CASSSWEAKKLFF
d_call: -; clone_size: -; j_call: TRBJ2-3; v_call: TRBV12-3/TRBV12-4; cdr3_nt: TGTGCCAGCAGGAACAGGGATTTCACAGATACGCAGTATTTT; cdr3_aa: CASRNRDFTDTQYF
d_call: -; clone_size: -; j_call: TRBJ2-3; v_call: TRBV20-1; cdr3_nt: TGCAGTGCGGGGGATGGTACGCAGTATTTT; cdr3_aa: CSAGDGTQYF
d_call: -; clone_size: -; j_call: TRBJ1-5; v_call: TRBV15; cdr3_nt: TGTGCCACCAGCAGAGATCTCGTTCACCAGCCCCAGCATTTT; cdr3_aa: CATSRDLVHQPQHF
d_call: -; clone_size: -; j_call: TRBJ2-5; v_call: TRBV20-1; cdr3_nt: TGCAGTGCGCACCCCACTTCCTTTCAAGAGACCCAGTACTTC; cdr3_aa: CSAHPTSFQETQYF
d_call: -; clone_size: -; j_call: TRBJ1-1; v_call: TRBV7-2; cdr3_nt: TGTGCCAGCAGCTTCCGCCCAGTTCCGAACACTGAAGCTTTCTTT; cdr3_aa: CASSFRPVPNTEAFF
d_call: -; clone_size: -; j_call: TRBJ2-1; v_call: TRBV7-9; cdr3_nt: TGTGCCAGCAGCTTAGCTAGCGAGCAGTTCTTC; cdr3_aa: CASSLASEQFF
d_call: -; clone_size: -; j_call: TRBJ2-7; v_call: TRBV14; cdr3_nt: TGTGCCAGCAGCCCTGCCCTAGGCCCCCCGAGGAGTCCCTACGAGCAGTACTTC; cdr3_aa: CASSPALGPPRSPYEQYF
d_call: -; clone_size: few; j_call: TRBJ1-1; v_call: TRBV13; cdr3_nt: TGTGCCAGCAGCTTGTCGGGAGCTGAAGCTTTCTTT; cdr3_aa: CASSLSGAEAFF
d_call: TRBD1; clone_size: few; j_call: TRBJ2-3; v_call: TRBV11-2; cdr3_nt: TGTGCCAGCAGCTCGAGAGGGACAGCTGTCGGTGGTACGCAGTATTTT; cdr3_aa: CASSSRGTAVGGTQYF
d_call: TRBD2; clone_size: -; j_call: TRBJ2-1; v_call: TRBV7-2; cdr3_nt: TGTGCCAGCAGCTTAGAGTCGGGGGGGCCGGAGAACAATGAGCAGTTCTTC; cdr3_aa: CASSLESGGPENNEQFF
d_call: -; clone_size: few; j_call: TRBJ1-6; v_call: TRBV5-1; cdr3_nt: TGCGCCAGCAGCCAAGGGACACAGGCGGGTAATTCACCCCTCCACTTT; cdr3_aa: CASSQGTQAGNSPLHF
d_call: -; clone_size: -; j_call: TRBJ1-5; v_call: TRBV6-5; cdr3_nt: TGTGCCAGCAGTCTGACTACAGCACAGCCCCAGCATTTT; cdr3_aa: CASSLTTAQPQHF
d_call: TRBD1; clone_size: once; j_call: TRBJ1-2; v_call: TRBV28; cdr3_nt: TGTGCCATATCGACAGGGATTCCCTATGGCTACACCTTC; cdr3_aa: CAISTGIPYGYTF
d_call: TRBD2; clone_size: -; j_call: TRBJ2-7; v_call: TRBV20-1; cdr3_nt: TGCAGTGCTAGCCAACTAGCGGGGGACCCCTACGAGCAGTACTTC; cdr3_aa: CSASQLAGDPYEQYF
d_call: -; clone_size: few; j_call: TRBJ1-1; v_call: TRBV29-1; cdr3_nt: TGCAGCGTCTCCCCCGGCGACAGACACACTGAAGCTTTCTTT; cdr3_aa: CSVSPGDRHTEAFF
d_call: -; clone_size: once; j_call: TRBJ1-1; v_call: TRBV6-5; cdr3_nt: TGTGCCAGCAGTTACGGGGCAAAAGCTTTCTTT; cdr3_aa: CASSYGAKAFF
d_call: TRBD1; clone_size: -; j_call: TRBJ2-7; v_call: TRBV10-2; cdr3_nt: TGCGCCAGCAGTCCAAGACAGGGGAGCTCCTACGAGCAGTACTTC; cdr3_aa: CASSPRQGSSYEQYF
d_call: -; clone_size: few; j_call: TRBJ2-5; v_call: TRBV7-9; cdr3_nt: TGTGCCAGCAGCTTAGCCTCGGACCCACGGGAGACCCAGTACTTC; cdr3_aa: CASSLASDPRETQYF
d_call: TRBD1; clone_size: -; j_call: TRBJ1-6; v_call: TRBV5-1; cdr3_nt: TGCGCCAGCAGCCCCGGGACAGGGGATAATTCACCCCTCCACTTT; cdr3_aa: CASSPGTGDNSPLHF
d_call: -; clone_size: -; j_call: TRBJ1-2; v_call: TRBV6-5; cdr3_nt: TGTGCCAGCAGTTACGAACCGGGGTTGGACTATGGCTACACCTTC; cdr3_aa: CASSYEPGLDYGYTF
d_call: -; clone_size: -; j_call: TRBJ1-6; v_call: TRBV14; cdr3_nt: TGTGCCAGCAGCCAAGATGTCGCGGCAGTATCACCCCTCCACTTT; cdr3_aa: CASSQDVAAVSPLHF
d_call: -; clone_size: few; j_call: TRBJ1-4; v_call: TRBV13; cdr3_nt: TGTGCCAGCAGCCCGGGACTGTTGAATGAAAAACTGTTTTTT; cdr3_aa: CASSPGLLNEKLFF
d_call: TRBD1; clone_size: many; j_call: TRBJ2-3; v_call: TRBV5-1; cdr3_nt: TGCGCCAGCAGCGGGGGACAGGGATCCGATACGCAGTATTTT; cdr3_aa: CASSGGQGSDTQYF
d_call: TRBD1; clone_size: -; j_call: TRBJ1-5; v_call: TRBV12-3/TRBV12-4; cdr3_nt: TGTGCCAGCAGTTTAAGTGGACAGGTGACAAGGCCCCAGCATTTT; cdr3_aa: CASSLSGQVTRPQHF
d_call: TRBD2; clone_size: few; j_call: TRBJ2-1; v_call: TRBV14; cdr3_nt: TGTGCCAGCAGCCAAGTTTATCGTAGCGGGGGCGGCAATGAGCAGTTCTTC; cdr3_aa: CASSQVYRSGGGNEQFF
d_call: -; clone_size: few; j_call: TRBJ2-3; v_call: TRBV5-6; cdr3_nt: TGTGCCAGCAGCTTGATAGGTCAAAACACAGATACGCAGTATTTT; cdr3_aa: CASSLIGQNTDTQYF
d_call: TRBD2; clone_size: few; j_call: TRBJ2-3; v_call: TRBV4-2; cdr3_nt: TGTGCCAGCAGCCGTGGACTAGCGGACTATAGCACAGATACGCAGTATTTT; cdr3_aa: CASSRGLADYSTDTQYF
d_call: -; clone_size: -; j_call: TRBJ1-2; v_call: TRBV5-1; cdr3_nt: TGCACCAGCCGAGACGGGGGGCGCGGCTACACCTTC; cdr3_aa: CTSRDGGRGYTF
d_call: TRBD2; clone_size: few; j_call: TRBJ2-7; v_call: TRBV20-1; cdr3_nt: TGCAGTGCTAGCCAGGCGTTAGCGGGGGCCTTCCACTACGAGCGGTACTTC; cdr3_aa: CSASQALAGAFHYERYF
d_call: -; clone_size: -; j_call: TRBJ2-5; v_call: TRBV18; cdr3_nt: TGTGCCAGCTCACCGCTTTCCCAAGAGACCCAGTACTTC; cdr3_aa: CASSPLSQETQYF
d_call: -; clone_size: once; j_call: TRBJ1-1; v_call: TRBV5-1; cdr3_nt: TGCGCCAGCAGCTGGGGCTTCAAGGACACTGAAGCTTTCTTT; cdr3_aa: CASSWGFKDTEAFF
d_call: TRBD2; clone_size: -; j_call: TRBJ2-1; v_call: TRBV6-6; cdr3_nt: TGTGCCAGCAGTTACTCGATTGGGACTACACGGTTCTTC; cdr3_aa: CASSYSIGTTRFF
d_call: -; clone_size: -; j_call: TRBJ2-1; v_call: TRBV7-8; cdr3_nt: TGTGCCAGCAGCCGACGGGGCCGCAGGGACAATGAGCAGTTCTTC; cdr3_aa: CASSRRGRRDNEQFF
d_call: TRBD1; clone_size: -; j_call: TRBJ1-3; v_call: TRBV7-2; cdr3_nt: TGTGCCAGCAGCTTAGTATTTAGGACAGGGTCGGGAAACACCATATATTTT; cdr3_aa: CASSLVFRTGSGNTIYF
d_call: TRBD2; clone_size: -; j_call: TRBJ2-5; v_call: TRBV2; cdr3_nt: TGTGCCAGCAGTCTCAGACTAGCGGGGGCAGAGACCCAGTACTTC; cdr3_aa: CASSLRLAGAETQYF
d_call: TRBD1; clone_size: -; j_call: TRBJ2-1; v_call: TRBV7-9; cdr3_nt: TGTGCCAGCAGCCACGGACAGGGGCAGTTGTGGTACAATGAGCAGTTCTTC; cdr3_aa: CASSHGQGQLWYNEQFF
d_call: TRBD1; clone_size: -; j_call: TRBJ2-6; v_call: TRBV19; cdr3_nt: TGTGCCAGTAATTTGAGGGGGCCTGACTCTGGGGCCAACGTCCTGACTTTC; cdr3_aa: CASNLRGPDSGANVLTF
d_call: -; clone_size: few; j_call: TRBJ1-5; v_call: TRBV4-1; cdr3_nt: TGCGCCAGCAGCCAAGGAAAGTCAGGGTCGCAGCCCCAGCATTTT; cdr3_aa: CASSQGKSGSQPQHF
d_call: -; clone_size: -; j_call: TRBJ2-1; v_call: TRBV20-1; cdr3_nt: TGCAGTGCTAGAGATCCCAGATCCTACAATGAGCAGTTCTTC; cdr3_aa: CSARDPRSYNEQFF
d_call: TRBD2; clone_size: -; j_call: TRBJ2-1; v_call: TRBV20-1; cdr3_nt: TGCAGTGCACAACCGGGACTAGCTTGGAGTGAGCAGTTCTTC; cdr3_aa: CSAQPGLAWSEQFF